Following are 5 T cell receptor beta chains from one sample sequenced in a study of blood T cell repertoires in COVID-19. Assay used: immunoSEQ multiplex PCR; TCRdb lists only in-frame clones, some missing. The sample has about 360,000 clones, around 88% seen once. Sample: peripheral blood. These receptors originate from a woman aged 60 to 75 with COVID-19, enrolled during active disease.

V is TRBV30 and J is TRBJ2-5; the D gene is possibly TRBD1 (6 bases). The germline V gene encodes CDR1 GTSNPN and CDR2 SVGIG (reference sequence). V was clipped by 3 bases and J by 5 bases, with 16 bases between them. This CDR3 region has 14 residues. CDR3 protein: CAWRAQGRGETQYF. The CDR3 DNA sequence: TGTGCCTGGAGAGCACAGGGACGAGGGGAGACCCAGTACTTC. Supplemented by reference TRBV30 and TRBJ2-5, the full variable domain reads SQTIHQWPATLVQPVGSPLSLECTVEGTSNPNLYWYRQAAGRGLQLLFYSVGIGQISSEVPQNLSASRPQDRQFILSSKKLLLSDSGFYLCAWRAQGRGETQYFGPGTRLLVL.

J is TRBJ2-5 and V is TRBV19; TRBD1 agrees at 7 bases. J was trimmed by 6 bases and V by 5 bases; bases with no gene match: 9. Germline loops: CDR1 LNHDA, CDR2 SQIVND (reference sequence). This CDR3 is built from 14 residues. The CDR3 loop is CASSVSGTDKTQYF. The CDR3 bases are TGTGCCAGTAGTGTCTCCGGGACAGACAAGACCCAGTACTTC.

This clone was counted a single time. J is TRBJ2-5 and V is TRBV9, with 12 bases lining up with TRBD1. The CDR3 is 15 residues long. CDR1 SGDLS and CDR2 YYNGEE come from the germline V gene. Germline trimming cut 4 bases from V and 10 bases from J; bases unmatched to any gene: 11. The CDR3 nucleotides are TGTGCCAGCAGCCCTTGGGACAGGGGGCGCGGGGACCAGTACTTC. Its translation is CASSPWDRGRGDQYF.

The V call is TRBV27, the J call TRBJ1-4; D perhaps matches TRBD1 (6 bases). CDR3 length equals 15 residues. The V end was cut by 4 bases, the J end by 3 bases, with 12 bases between. Germline loops: CDR1 MNHEY, CDR2 SMNVEV (reference sequence). In DNA, the CDR3 is TGTGCCAGCAGTTATTCGGCAGGGGCTAATGAAAAACTGTTTTTT. It specifies CASSYSAGANEKLFF.

This chain uses TRBV14 with TRBJ2-4, with D perhaps matching TRBD1 (6 bases). V was trimmed by 4 bases and J by 0 bases, leaving 19 bases between them. The CDR3 runs to 18 residues. CDR1 is SGHDN and CDR2 is FVKESK in the germline V gene. The CDR3 nucleotides read TGTGCCAGCAGCCTACTTGGACAGATTCGACTAGCCAAAAACATTCAGTACTTC. Its translation: CASSLLGQIRLAKNIQYF.